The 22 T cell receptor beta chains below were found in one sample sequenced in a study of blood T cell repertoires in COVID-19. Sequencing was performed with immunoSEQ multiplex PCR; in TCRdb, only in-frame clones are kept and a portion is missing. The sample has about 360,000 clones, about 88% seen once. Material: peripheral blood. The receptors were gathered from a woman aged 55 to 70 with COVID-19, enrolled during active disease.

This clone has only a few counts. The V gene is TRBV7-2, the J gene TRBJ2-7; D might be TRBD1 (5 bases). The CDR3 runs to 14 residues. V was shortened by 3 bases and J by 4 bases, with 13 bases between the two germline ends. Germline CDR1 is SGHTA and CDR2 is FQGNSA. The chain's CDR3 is CASSLNRRVYEQYF. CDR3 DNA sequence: TGTGCCAGCAGCTTGAATCGCAGGGTTTACGAGCAGTACTTC.

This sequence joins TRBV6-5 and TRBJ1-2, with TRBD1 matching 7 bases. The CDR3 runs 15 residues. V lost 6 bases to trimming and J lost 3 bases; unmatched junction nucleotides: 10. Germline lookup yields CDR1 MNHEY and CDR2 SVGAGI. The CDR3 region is CASRNYAGQYYGYTF. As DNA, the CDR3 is TGTGCCAGCAGAAATTACGCGGGACAGTACTATGGCTACACCTTC.

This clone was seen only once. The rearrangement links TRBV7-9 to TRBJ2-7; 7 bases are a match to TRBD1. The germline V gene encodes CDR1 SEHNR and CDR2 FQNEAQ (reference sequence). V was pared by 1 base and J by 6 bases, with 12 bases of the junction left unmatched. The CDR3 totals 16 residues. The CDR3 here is CASSLGEQGFYVEQYF. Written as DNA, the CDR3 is TGTGCCAGCAGCTTAGGGGAACAGGGGTTTTACGTCGAGCAGTACTTC.

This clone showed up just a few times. DNA for the CDR3: TGTGCCAGCAGTCGGCAGTCGGGTGACCGGCCCCAGCATTTT. This encodes CASSRQSGDRPQHF. This sequence joins TRBV6-5 and TRBJ1-5; D remains ambiguous. Germline V gene sequence: CDR1 MNHEY, CDR2 SVGAGI. The CDR3 is 14 amino acids. V was shortened by 5 bases and J by 9 bases, with 17 bases between the two germline ends.

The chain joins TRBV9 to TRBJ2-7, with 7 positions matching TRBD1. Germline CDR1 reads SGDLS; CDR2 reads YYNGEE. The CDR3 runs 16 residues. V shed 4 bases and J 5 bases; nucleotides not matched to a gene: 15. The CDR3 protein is CASSPRAGTADHEQYF. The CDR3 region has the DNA TGTGCCAGCAGCCCCAGGGCCGGGACAGCGGACCACGAGCAGTACTTC.

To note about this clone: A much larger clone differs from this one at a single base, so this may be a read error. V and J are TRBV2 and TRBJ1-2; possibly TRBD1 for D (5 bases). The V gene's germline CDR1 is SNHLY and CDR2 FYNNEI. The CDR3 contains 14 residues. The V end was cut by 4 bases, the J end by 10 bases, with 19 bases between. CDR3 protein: CASSGGARSLDYTF. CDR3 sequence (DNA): TGTGCCAGCAGTGGCGGGGCGAGAAGCCTCGACTACACCTTC. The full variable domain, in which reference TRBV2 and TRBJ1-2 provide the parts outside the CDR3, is EPEVTQTPSHQVTQMGQEVILRCVPISNHLYFYWYRQILGQKVEFLVSFYNNEISEKSEIFDDQFSVERPDGSNFTLKIRSTKLEDSAMYFCASSGGARSLDYTFGSGTRLTVV.

The CDR3 region has the DNA TGTGCCAGTAGTATGGGACAGGGGGTAACCCCCCAGTACTTC. The encoded protein is CASSMGQGVTPQYF. The chain recombines TRBV19 with TRBJ2-5; 11 bases line up with TRBD1. The trim removed 3 bases at V and 9 bases at J, leaving 6 bases unmatched. Germline V gene data show CDR1 as LNHDA and CDR2 as SQIVND (reference sequence). CDR3 length: 14 amino acids.

DNA for the CDR3: TGTGCCACCAGTGACGGCAGGACCCAGCATTTT. This translates into CATSDGRTQHF. The chain uses TRBV24-1 and TRBJ1-5; D unclear. V dropped 4 bases and J dropped 11 bases, with 8 bases sitting between them. This CDR3 spans 11 amino acids. Germline V gene lookup returns CDR1 KGHDR and CDR2 SFDVKD.

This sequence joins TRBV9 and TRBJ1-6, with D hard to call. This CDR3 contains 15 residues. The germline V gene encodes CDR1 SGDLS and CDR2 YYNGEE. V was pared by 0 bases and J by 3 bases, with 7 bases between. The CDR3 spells CASSVGENYNSPLHF. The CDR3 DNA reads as TGTGCCAGCAGCGTAGGAGAGAACTATAATTCACCCCTCCACTTT.

The CDR3 is CSASRVKNTEAFF. The CDR3 DNA is TGCAGTGCTAGTCGGGTAAAGAACACTGAAGCTTTCTTT. The V call is TRBV20-1, the J call TRBJ1-1; no clear D. Germline loops: CDR1 DFQATT, CDR2 SNEGSKA (reference sequence). The CDR3 runs to 13 residues. V lost 3 bases, J lost 1 base, and 9 bases lay in between.

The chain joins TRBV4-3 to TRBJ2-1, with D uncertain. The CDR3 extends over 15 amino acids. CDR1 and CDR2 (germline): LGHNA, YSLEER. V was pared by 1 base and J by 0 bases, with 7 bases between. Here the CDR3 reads CASSQVWSSYNEQFF. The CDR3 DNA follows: TGCGCCAGCAGCCAAGTATGGAGCTCCTACAATGAGCAGTTCTTC.

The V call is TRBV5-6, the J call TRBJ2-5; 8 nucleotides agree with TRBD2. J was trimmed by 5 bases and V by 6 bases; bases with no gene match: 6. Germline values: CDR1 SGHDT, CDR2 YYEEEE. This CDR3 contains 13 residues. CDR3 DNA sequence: TGTGCCAGCACGGGGGGGATGTGGGAGACCCAGTACTTC. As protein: CASTGGMWETQYF.

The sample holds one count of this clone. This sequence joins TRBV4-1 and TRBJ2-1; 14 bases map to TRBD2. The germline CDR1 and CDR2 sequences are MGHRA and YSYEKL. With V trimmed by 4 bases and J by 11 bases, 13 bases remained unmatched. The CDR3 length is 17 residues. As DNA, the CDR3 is TGCGCCAGCAGCCGACAGCAAATGGGACTAGCGGGGGCCAAGCAGTTCTTC. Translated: CASSRQQMGLAGAKQFF.

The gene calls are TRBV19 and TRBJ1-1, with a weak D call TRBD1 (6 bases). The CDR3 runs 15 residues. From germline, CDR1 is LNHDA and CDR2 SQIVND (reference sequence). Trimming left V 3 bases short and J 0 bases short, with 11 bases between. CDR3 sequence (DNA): TGTGCCAGTAGTATCCAATCAGGGGTGAACACTGAAGCTTTCTTT. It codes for CASSIQSGVNTEAFF. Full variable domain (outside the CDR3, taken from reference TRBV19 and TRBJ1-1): DGGITQSPKYLFRKEGQNVTLSCEQNLNHDAMYWYRQDPGQGLRLIYYSQIVNDFQKGDIAEGYSVSREKKESFPLTVTSAQKNPTAFYLCASSIQSGVNTEAFFGQGTRLTVV.

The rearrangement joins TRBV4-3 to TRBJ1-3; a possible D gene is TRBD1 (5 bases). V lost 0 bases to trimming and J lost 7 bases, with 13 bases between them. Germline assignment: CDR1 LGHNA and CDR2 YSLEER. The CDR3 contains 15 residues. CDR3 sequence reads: CASSQDRAKRNTIYF. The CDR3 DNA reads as TGCGCCAGCAGCCAAGACAGGGCAAAGAGGAACACCATATATTTT.

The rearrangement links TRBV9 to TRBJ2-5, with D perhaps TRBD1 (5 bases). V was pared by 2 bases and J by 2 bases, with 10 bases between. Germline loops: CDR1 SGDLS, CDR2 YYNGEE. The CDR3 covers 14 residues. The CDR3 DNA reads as TGTGCCAGCAGCGTCCTAGGGGTACAAGAGACCCAGTACTTC. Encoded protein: CASSVLGVQETQYF. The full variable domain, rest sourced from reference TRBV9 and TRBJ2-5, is DSGVTQTPKHLITATGQRVTLRCSPRSGDLSVYWYQQSLDQGLQFLIQYYNGEERAKGNILERFSAQQFPDLHSELNLSSLELGDSALYFCASSVLGVQETQYFGPGTRLLVL.

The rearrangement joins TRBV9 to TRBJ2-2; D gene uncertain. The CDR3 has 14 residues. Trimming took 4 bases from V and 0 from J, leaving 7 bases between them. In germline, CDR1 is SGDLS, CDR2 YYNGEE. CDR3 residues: CASSPRSNTGELFF. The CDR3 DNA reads TGTGCCAGCAGCCCTCGGTCGAACACCGGGGAGCTGTTTTTT.

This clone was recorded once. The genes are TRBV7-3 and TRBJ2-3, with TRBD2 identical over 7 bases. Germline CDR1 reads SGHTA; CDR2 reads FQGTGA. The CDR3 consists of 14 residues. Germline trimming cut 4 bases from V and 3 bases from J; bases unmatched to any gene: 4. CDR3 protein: CASSSVGGTDTQYF. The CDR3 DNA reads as TGTGCCAGCAGCTCGGTGGGGGGGACAGATACGCAGTATTTT. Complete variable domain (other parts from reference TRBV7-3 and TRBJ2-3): GAGVSQTPSNKVTEKGKYVELRCDPISGHTALYWYRQSLGQGPEFLIYFQGTGAADDSGLPNDRFFAVRPEGSVSTLKIQRTERGDSAVYLCASSSVGGTDTQYFGPGTRLTVL.

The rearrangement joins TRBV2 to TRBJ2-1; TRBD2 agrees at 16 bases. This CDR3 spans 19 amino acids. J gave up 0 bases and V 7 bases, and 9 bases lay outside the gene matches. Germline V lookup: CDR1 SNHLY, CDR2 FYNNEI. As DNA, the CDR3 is TGTGCCAGCACGATTTGGGGACTAGCGGGGGGGCTCTCCTACAATGAGCAGTTCTTC. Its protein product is CASTIWGLAGGLSYNEQFF.

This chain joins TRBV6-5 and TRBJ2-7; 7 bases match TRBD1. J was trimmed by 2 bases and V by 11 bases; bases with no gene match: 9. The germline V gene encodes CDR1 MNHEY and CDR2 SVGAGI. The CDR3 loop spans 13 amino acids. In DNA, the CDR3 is TGTGCCGTAATGGGACAGTCCGCCTACGAGCAGTACTTC. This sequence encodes CAVMGQSAYEQYF.

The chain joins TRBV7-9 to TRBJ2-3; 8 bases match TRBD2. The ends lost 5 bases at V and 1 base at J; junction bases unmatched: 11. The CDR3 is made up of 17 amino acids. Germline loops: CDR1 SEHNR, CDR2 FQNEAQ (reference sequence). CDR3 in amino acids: CASSRPAHSGGTDTQYF. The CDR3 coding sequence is TGTGCCAGCAGCCGACCTGCGCATAGCGGGGGCACAGATACGCAGTATTTT.

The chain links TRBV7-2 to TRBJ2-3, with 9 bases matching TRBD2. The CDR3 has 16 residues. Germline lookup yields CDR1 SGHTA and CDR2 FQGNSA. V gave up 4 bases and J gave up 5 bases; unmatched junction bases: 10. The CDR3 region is CASSSQGAGGRDTQYF. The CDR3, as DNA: TGTGCCAGCAGCTCCCAGGGAGCGGGGGGCCGAGATACGCAGTATTTT.